One and the same sample provided the 13 T cell receptor beta chains below, sequenced in a study of shared clonotypes between healthy human individuals. This table comes from immunoSEQ multiplex PCR, and its TCRdb copy is limited to in-frame clones, with some not included. The data show roughly 2,500,000 clones, approximately 93% seen once. Sequenced sample: naive CD4+ T cells from PBMCs. The subset was: CD45RA+ positively selected. The receptors were gathered from a man aged 18 to 35 in good health. Some clones in this sample may be carry-over from other donors' samples.

Remarks on this clone: This same CDR3 is encoded by further DNA sequences in the sample. The chain recombines TRBV27 with TRBJ1-2; perhaps TRBD1 as D (6 bases). The length of the CDR3 is 13 residues. The V end was cut by 3 bases, the J end by 4 bases, with 9 bases between. Germline V gives CDR1 MNHEY, CDR2 SMNVEV (reference sequence). CDR3 DNA sequence: TGTGCCAGCAGTTTTGGGGGCGGCTATGGCTACACCTTC. Protein sequence: CASSFGGGYGYTF.

The chain employs TRBV18 and TRBJ2-5, with D unresolved. From germline, CDR1 is KGHSH and CDR2 LQKENI. Trimming removed 1 base at V and 5 bases at J, with 14 bases between. The CDR3 runs 15 residues. The CDR3: CASSPLGPPEETQYF. Written as DNA, the CDR3 is TGTGCCAGCTCACCACTAGGACCCCCGGAGGAGACCCAGTACTTC.

The chain is built from TRBV28 and TRBJ1-4, with TRBD1 matching over 12 bases. Trimming removed 5 bases from V and 6 bases from J; junction bases left unmatched: 7. The CDR3 has 16 amino acids. Germline assignment: CDR1 MDHEN and CDR2 SYDVKM. The CDR3 loop is CASSGDRGRSYEKLFF. The CDR3 nucleotides are TGTGCCAGCAGTGGGGACAGGGGGCGATCTTATGAAAAACTGTTTTTT.

The rearrangement joins TRBV4-1 to TRBJ1-6; a possible D gene is TRBD1 (6 bases). CDR1 is MGHRA, CDR2 YSYEKL, per germline. This CDR3 is built from 14 residues. The germline V and J ends were trimmed by 6 bases and 5 bases, with 11 bases remaining between them. This chain's CDR3 is CASSIQGNNSPLHF. In nucleotides, the CDR3 is TGCGCCAGCAGTATACAGGGTAATAATTCACCCCTCCACTTT.

V usage is TRBV11-2 and J usage is TRBJ2-2, with TRBD1 matching 9 bases. CDR3 length: 15 amino acids. Germline V CDR1 and CDR2: SGHAT, FQNNGV. V lost 3 bases to trimming and J lost 5 bases; unmatched junction nucleotides: 4. The CDR3 DNA follows: TGTGCCAGCAGCTTCCGGGACAGGGTAACCGGGGAGCTGTTTTTT. This translates into CASSFRDRVTGELFF.

The chain employs TRBV30 and TRBJ2-7; D might be TRBD2 (6 bases). Per the germline V gene, CDR1 is GTSNPN and CDR2 is SVGIG (reference sequence). The CDR3 length is 12 residues. This CDR3 is CALSGDSYEQYF. CDR3 sequence (DNA): TGTGCTTTGTCGGGGGACTCCTACGAGCAGTACTTC.

DNA for the CDR3: TGTGCCAGCAGTTTAAGGCCCCGCGAATCAGCGCCCCAGCATTTT. Its protein is CASSLRPRESAPQHF. J is TRBJ1-5 and V is TRBV28; D is unresolved. Germline CDR1 MDHEN, CDR2 SYDVKM. The CDR3 spans 15 residues. Between the trimmed V and J ends, which lost 2 bases and 9 bases, there was a span of 17 bases.

The genes are TRBV28 and TRBJ1-5; TRBD1 matches 7 bases. This CDR3 is built from 15 residues. Germline V gene lookup returns CDR1 MDHEN and CDR2 SYDVKM. V lost 7 bases to trimming and J lost 6 bases; unmatched junction nucleotides: 12. The CDR3 nucleotides read TGTGCCAGCACCTTGGGGCAGGGGGTCGGTCAGCCCCAGCATTTT. It translates to CASTLGQGVGQPQHF.

Comments on this clone: Other DNA sequences in the sample encode the same CDR3. The V gene is TRBV7-3, the J gene TRBJ1-1; 9 bases map to TRBD1. The J segment lost 1 base and the V segment lost 5 bases, leaving 2 bases of the junction unmatched. The CDR3 length is 14 residues. Germline V lookup: CDR1 SGHTA, CDR2 FQGTGA. CDR3: CASSLQGANTEAFF. For the CDR3, the DNA is TGTGCCAGCAGCCTACAGGGGGCGAACACTGAAGCTTTCTTT.

This chain links TRBV5-1 with TRBJ2-1, with D possibly called TRBD1 or TRBD2 (5 bases each). Germline assignment: CDR1 SGHRS and CDR2 YFSETQ. CDR3 size: 15 residues. Trimming cost V 0 bases and J 8 bases, with 15 bases left between them. CDR3 sequence reads: CASSLDLGGGDEQFF. CDR3 coding DNA: TGCGCCAGCAGCTTGGACTTGGGTGGGGGTGATGAGCAGTTCTTC.

This clone has only one observation. This chain links TRBV28 with TRBJ2-3, with D unclear. The CDR3 has 14 residues. V lost 3 bases and J lost 4, with 11 bases in between. Per germline, CDR1 MDHEN and CDR2 SYDVKM. The CDR3 here is CASSFGGTPDTQYF. The CDR3 DNA follows: TGTGCCAGCAGTTTCGGTGGAACCCCAGATACGCAGTATTTT.

J is TRBJ2-3 and V is TRBV4-1, with a weak D call TRBD1 (7 bases). Germline lookup yields CDR1 MGHRA and CDR2 YSYEKL. V lost 0 bases and J lost 0, with 10 bases in between. The CDR3 spans 16 residues. CDR3 DNA sequence: TGCGCCAGCAGCCAAGAGCAGGGGGGAAGCACAGATACGCAGTATTTT. Protein: CASSQEQGGSTDTQYF.

In nucleotides, the CDR3 is TGTGCCAGCAGAGGCGAGGGAGCGTACCAGCCCCAGCATTTT. It is translated as CASRGEGAYQPQHF. The gene calls are TRBV25-1 and TRBJ1-5; D is unclear. The CDR3 runs to 14 residues. V was clipped by 6 bases and J by 7 bases, with 16 bases between them. The V gene's germline CDR1 is MGHDK and CDR2 SYGVNS. Variable domain in full (rest from reference TRBV25-1 and TRBJ1-5): EADIYQTPRYLVIGTGKKITLECSQTMGHDKMYWYQQDPGMELHLIHYSYGVNSTEKGDLSSESTVSRIRTEHFPLTLESARPSHTSQYLCASRGEGAYQPQHFGDGTRLSIL.